These 28 T cell receptor beta chains came from one sample sequenced in a study of blood T cell repertoires in COVID-19. Assay: immunoSEQ multiplex PCR; the TCRdb copy retains only in-frame clones and omits some. The table has under 250,000 clones, approximately 85% seen once. The sequencing input was peripheral blood. These receptors came from an elderly man with acute or convalescent COVID-19.

The chain is built from TRBV29-1 and TRBJ2-3, with TRBD2 matching over 13 bases. The CDR3 is 16 amino acids. J lost 10 bases, V lost 3 bases, and 13 bases had no gene match. CDR1 and CDR2 (germline): SQVTM, ANQGSEA. CDR3 nucleotides: TGCAGCGTTGACAAGGGACTAGCGGGGCGCGTTACGGCGCAGTATTTT. Its protein is CSVDKGLAGRVTAQYF.

This chain connects TRBV24-1 to TRBJ1-6, with D unresolved. CDR3 length: 13 amino acids. V shed 7 bases and J shed 9 bases, with 12 bases lying between them. Germline CDR1 reads KGHDR; CDR2 reads SFDVKD. The CDR3, as DNA: TGTGCCACCAGCCCCGGTTCACGTTCACCCCTCCACTTT. Translating gives CATSPGSRSPLHF.

This clone turned up a few times. V and J are TRBV12-3 or TRBV12-4 and TRBJ2-3; the D gene is possibly TRBD2 (5 bases). The CDR3 has 12 amino acids. Trimming left V 6 bases short and J 4 bases short, with 8 bases between. Here the CDR3 DNA reads TGTGCCAGCAGGATTAGCGCAGATACGCAGTATTTT. Translating it yields CASRISADTQYF.

This chain joins TRBV24-1 and TRBJ2-1; 7 bases line up with TRBD2. This CDR3 comprises 14 residues. Germline values: CDR1 KGHDR, CDR2 SFDVKD. V was clipped by 6 bases and J by 3 bases; unmatched bases: 4. Here the CDR3 reads CATSSSGIYNEQFF. CDR3 bases: TGTGCCACCAGTTCCAGCGGGATCTACAATGAGCAGTTCTTC.

The chain is built from TRBV3-1 (or the pseudogene TRBV3-2) and TRBJ1-1; TRBD1 agrees at 7 bases. CDR3 length: 13 amino acids. CDR1 and CDR2 from the germline V gene are LGHDT and YNNKEL (reference sequence). J gave up 1 base and V 6 bases, and 2 bases lay outside the gene matches. The CDR3 region has the DNA TGTGCCAGCAGAGGGGACAGGAACACTGAAGCTTTCTTT. Its translation is CASRGDRNTEAFF.

The J gene is TRBJ1-3, the V gene TRBV6-5; a possible D gene is TRBD1 (5 bases). This CDR3 spans 15 amino acids. Trimming took off 2 bases at V and 2 bases at J, with 10 bases between the two ends. Per germline, CDR1 MNHEY and CDR2 SVGAGI. CDR3 sequence reads: CASSYGGVAGNTIYF. CDR3 nucleotides: TGTGCCAGCAGTTACGGGGGGGTGGCTGGAAACACCATATATTTT.

The chain carries TRBV29-1 and TRBJ1-4, with 7 bases aligning to TRBD1. This CDR3 contains 12 residues. V lost 7 bases, J lost 8 bases, and 7 bases stayed unmatched. Looked up from germline, CDR1 is SQVTM and CDR2 is ANQGSEA. Here the CDR3 DNA reads TGCAGCGCAAGACAGGGAAGCGAAAAACTGTTTTTT. Translation gives CSARQGSEKLFF.

As regards this clone: At one end, the junction sequence differs from germline, possibly due to a read error. The chain employs TRBV19 and TRBJ2-6, with 8 bases fitting TRBD1. The length of the CDR3 is 13 residues. CDR1 is LNHDA and CDR2 is SQIVND in the germline V gene (reference sequence). In nucleotides, the CDR3 is TGTGCCAGTAGTATGAGGGGACCGGGACAGGCGTCTTTC. This codes for CASSMRGPGQASF.

For the CDR3, the DNA is TGTGCCACCAGCGCCCGGGACAGGGGAGGTGAAAAACTGTTTTTT. Encoded protein: CATSARDRGGEKLFF. The rearrangement joins TRBV15 to TRBJ1-4; 10 bases line up with TRBD1. From germline, CDR1 is LNHNV and CDR2 YYDKDF (reference sequence). This CDR3 comprises 15 residues. The V segment lost 5 bases and the J segment 7 bases; nucleotides outside the gene matches: 7.

This rearrangement joins TRBV19 to TRBJ2-5, with TRBD1 matching over 7 bases. Per the germline V gene, CDR1 is LNHDA and CDR2 is SQIVND (reference sequence). J lost 2 bases, V lost 3 bases, and 3 bases had no gene match. The CDR3 loop spans 14 amino acids. The CDR3 bases are TGTGCCAGTAGTATGGTGGGACAGCAAGAGACCCAGTACTTC. It specifies CASSMVGQQETQYF.

The rearrangement uses TRBV19 and TRBJ1-1, with D tentatively TRBD1 (6 bases). This CDR3 has 13 residues. Looked up from germline, CDR1 is LNHDA and CDR2 is SQIVND (reference sequence). V shed 9 bases and J shed 0 bases, with 11 bases lying between them. The CDR3 nucleotides read TGTGCCAGCGAACAGGGCGTGAACACTGAAGCTTTCTTT. Residues: CASEQGVNTEAFF.

This clone was recorded once. This chain connects TRBV7-2 to TRBJ1-2, with unresolved D. The germline V gene encodes CDR1 SGHTA and CDR2 FQGNSA. The CDR3 runs 13 residues. Trimming removed 2 bases at V and 4 bases at J, with 8 bases between. Here the CDR3 DNA reads TGTGCCAGCAGCTTACAGGAGGCCTATGGCTACACCTTC. The encoded protein is CASSLQEAYGYTF.

The rearrangement uses TRBV5-1 and TRBJ2-7, with 8 bases matching TRBD2. The CDR3 runs 17 residues. The ends lost 4 bases at V and 4 bases at J; junction bases unmatched: 16. Germline V gives CDR1 SGHRS, CDR2 YFSETQ. The CDR3 sequence: CASSAMIRSGKDYEQYF. The CDR3 coding sequence is TGCGCCAGCAGCGCGATGATTCGTAGCGGGAAGGATTACGAGCAGTACTTC.

The V call is TRBV29-1, the J call TRBJ1-2; D perhaps matches TRBD1 (5 bases). The V end lost 3 bases, the J end lost 8 bases, and 16 bases lay between the germline ends. Per the germline V gene, CDR1 is SQVTM and CDR2 is ANQGSEA. The CDR3 spans 13 residues. The DNA of the CDR3 is TGCAGCGTTGATCCCCAGGGAAAGGGGGGCTACACCTTC. Protein product: CSVDPQGKGGYTF.

This clone was counted only a few times. This chain connects TRBV6-5 to TRBJ1-5; unclear D gene. The CDR3 covers 15 residues. V was trimmed by 9 bases and J by 0 bases, leaving 15 bases between them. Per germline, CDR1 MNHEY and CDR2 SVGAGI. The CDR3 is CASKAGSTSNQPQHF. The CDR3 nucleotides are TGTGCCAGTAAAGCCGGGAGCACTAGCAATCAGCCCCAGCATTTT.

The chain is built from TRBV6-1 and TRBJ2-1; TRBD2 agrees at 14 bases. The CDR3 covers 19 residues. Per germline, CDR1 MNHNS and CDR2 SASEGT. Losses at the gene ends were 4 bases for V and 4 bases for J; bases not matched to a gene: 12. The CDR3 is CASSAPGLAGASGYNEQFF. For the CDR3, the DNA is TGTGCCAGCAGTGCCCCGGGACTAGCGGGAGCCTCTGGATACAATGAGCAGTTCTTC.

This clone was recorded once. The V and J genes are TRBV7-6 and TRBJ1-3, with 7 bases lining up with TRBD1. CDR1 and CDR2 from the germline V gene are SGHVS and FNYEAQ. V dropped 4 bases and J dropped 0; count of bases not matched to a gene: 3. This CDR3 comprises 15 residues. The CDR3 loop is CASSWDSNSGNTIYF. The CDR3 DNA reads TGTGCCAGCAGCTGGGACAGTAACTCTGGAAACACCATATATTTT.

This sequence joins TRBV19 and TRBJ2-1, with 9 bases matching TRBD1. This CDR3 comprises 18 residues. V was pared by 0 bases and J by 6 bases, with 12 bases of the junction left unmatched. The germline V gene has CDR1 LNHDA and CDR2 SQIVND (reference sequence). The chain's CDR3 is CASSIDLGGTGKSNEQFF. The CDR3 nucleotides are TGTGCCAGTAGTATAGATCTGGGGGGGACAGGGAAAAGCAATGAGCAGTTCTTC.

V gene TRBV5-4 combines with J gene TRBJ1-1, with TRBD1 matching over 7 bases. Unmatched junction bases numbered 7, after V lost 1 base and J lost 1 base. CDR1 and CDR2 (germline): SGHNT, YYREEE (reference sequence). The CDR3 runs 16 residues. The DNA for the CDR3 is TGTGCCAGCAGCTTGTCTCCCGGGACAGAGAACACTGAAGCTTTCTTT. Its translation is CASSLSPGTENTEAFF.

The V call is TRBV7-9, the J call TRBJ1-2; the match to TRBD1 covers 7 bases. V was pared by 5 bases and J by 5 bases, with 8 bases of the junction left unmatched. This CDR3 has 14 amino acids. Germline V CDR1 and CDR2: SEHNR, FQNEAQ (reference sequence). The CDR3 sequence: CASSPRQGLYGYTF. CDR3 sequence (DNA): TGTGCCAGCAGCCCGAGACAGGGTCTGTATGGCTACACCTTC. Full variable domain (missing parts from reference TRBV7-9 and TRBJ1-2): DTGVSQNPRHKITKRGQNVTFRCDPISEHNRLYWYRQTLGQGPEFLTYFQNEAQLEKSRLLSDRFSAERPKGSFSTLEIQRTEQGDSAMYLCASSPRQGLYGYTFGSGTRLTVV.

The chain joins TRBV2 to TRBJ2-1, with 9 positions matching TRBD2. The J segment lost 6 bases and the V segment lost 6 bases, leaving 6 bases of the junction unmatched. The CDR3 length is 14 residues. Germline V gene lookup returns CDR1 SNHLY and CDR2 FYNNEI. The CDR3 region is CASRPLTSGNEQFF. Written as DNA, the CDR3 is TGTGCCAGCAGACCCCTGACTAGCGGCAATGAGCAGTTCTTC.

The chain is built from TRBV12-3 or TRBV12-4 and TRBJ2-1; maybe TRBD1 (6 bases). V was cut by 7 bases and J by 9 bases, with 13 bases left in between. CDR3 length: 12 amino acids. Here the CDR3 DNA reads TGTGCCAGCACTCAGGGGTTTACTGAGCAGTTCTTC. This codes for CASTQGFTEQFF.

The chain employs TRBV28 and TRBJ2-7; D perhaps matches TRBD1 (5 bases). This CDR3 is 15 amino acids long. V lost 2 bases, J lost 5 bases, and 16 bases lay in between. Germline CDR1 reads MDHEN; CDR2 reads SYDVKM. CDR3 DNA: TGTGCCAGCAGTTTAATGGGGATCAGGGCAAACGAGCAGTACTTC. It yields the protein CASSLMGIRANEQYF.

This chain links TRBV10-3 with TRBJ1-6; TRBD1 matches 7 bases. The CDR3 is 15 amino acids. From germline, CDR1 is ENHRY and CDR2 SYGVKD. Trimming cost V 5 bases and J 6 bases; bases outside gene matches: 7. CDR3 nucleotides: TGTGCCATCAGTAGCTCAGGGGGAGGTAATTCACCCCTCCACTTT. Protein: CAISSSGGGNSPLHF.

The V gene is TRBV5-1, the J gene TRBJ1-4, with D unclear. Between the trimmed V and J ends, which lost 4 bases and 8 bases, there was a span of 15 bases. This CDR3 spans 14 amino acids. Looked up from germline, CDR1 is SGHRS and CDR2 is YFSETQ. CDR3 sequence (DNA): TGCGCCAGCAGCCCGGACGGGGTAGGGGAAAAACTGTTTTTT. It yields the protein CASSPDGVGEKLFF.

The chain combines TRBV19 with TRBJ1-5; TRBD1 agrees at 10 bases. V lost 8 bases, J lost 6 bases, and 10 bases stayed unmatched. This CDR3 has 15 amino acids. Germline CDR1 and CDR2: LNHDA and SQIVND (reference sequence). CDR3 loop: CASGAGTGVGQPQHF. CDR3 nucleotides: TGTGCCAGTGGCGCCGGGACAGGGGTTGGTCAGCCCCAGCATTTT. Full variable domain (outside the CDR3, taken from reference TRBV19 and TRBJ1-5): DGGITQSPKYLFRKEGQNVTLSCEQNLNHDAMYWYRQDPGQGLRLIYYSQIVNDFQKGDIAEGYSVSREKKESFPLTVTSAQKNPTAFYLCASGAGTGVGQPQHFGDGTRLSIL.

V usage is TRBV24-1 and J usage is TRBJ2-1; 7 positions agree with TRBD1. V shed 4 bases, J shed 7 bases, and the junction held 12 bases outside the gene matches. Germline CDR1 reads KGHDR; CDR2 reads SFDVKD. The CDR3 extends over 16 amino acids. CDR3 nucleotide sequence: TGTGCCACCAGTGACCCGACAGGGAAAGGTGCAAATGAGCAGTTCTTC. Translated: CATSDPTGKGANEQFF.

V gene TRBV18 combines with J gene TRBJ1-5, with D perhaps TRBD1 (6 bases). The CDR3 sequence is 16 residues long. Trimming pared 0 bases from V and 0 bases from J, leaving 9 bases between. Per the germline V gene, CDR1 is KGHSH and CDR2 is LQKENI. For the CDR3, the DNA is TGTGCCAGCTCACCACCCCACAGGGTTAGCAATCAGCCCCAGCATTTT. Translated: CASSPPHRVSNQPQHF.